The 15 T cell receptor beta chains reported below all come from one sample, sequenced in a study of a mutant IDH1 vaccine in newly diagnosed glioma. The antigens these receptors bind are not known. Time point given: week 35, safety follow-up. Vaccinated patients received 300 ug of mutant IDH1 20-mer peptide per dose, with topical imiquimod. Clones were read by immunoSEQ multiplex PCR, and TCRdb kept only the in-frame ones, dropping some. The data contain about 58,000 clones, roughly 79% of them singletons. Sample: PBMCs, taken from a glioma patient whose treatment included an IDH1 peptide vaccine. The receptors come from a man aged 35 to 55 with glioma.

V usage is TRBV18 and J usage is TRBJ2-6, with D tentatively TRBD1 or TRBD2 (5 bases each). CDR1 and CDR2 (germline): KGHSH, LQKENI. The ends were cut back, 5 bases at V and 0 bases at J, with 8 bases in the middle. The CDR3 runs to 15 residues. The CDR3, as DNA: TGTGCCAGCTCATGGGGGAGCTCTGGGGCCAACGTCCTGACTTTC. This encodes CASSWGSSGANVLTF. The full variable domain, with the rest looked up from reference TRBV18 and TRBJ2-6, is NAGVMQNPRHLVRRRGQEARLRCSPMKGHSHVYWYRQLPEEGLKFMVYLQKENIIDESGMPKERFSAEFPKEGPSILRIQQVVRGDSAAYFCASSWGSSGANVLTFGAGSRLTVL.

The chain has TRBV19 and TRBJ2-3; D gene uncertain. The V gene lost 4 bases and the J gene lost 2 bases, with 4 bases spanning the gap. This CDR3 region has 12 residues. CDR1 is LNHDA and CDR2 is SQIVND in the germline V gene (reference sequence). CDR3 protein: CASSTITDTQYF. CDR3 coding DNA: TGTGCCAGTAGTACCATCACAGATACGCAGTATTTT. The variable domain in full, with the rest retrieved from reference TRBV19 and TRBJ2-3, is DGGITQSPKYLFRKEGQNVTLSCEQNLNHDAMYWYRQDPGQGLRLIYYSQIVNDFQKGDIAEGYSVSREKKESFPLTVTSAQKNPTAFYLCASSTITDTQYFGPGTRLTVL.

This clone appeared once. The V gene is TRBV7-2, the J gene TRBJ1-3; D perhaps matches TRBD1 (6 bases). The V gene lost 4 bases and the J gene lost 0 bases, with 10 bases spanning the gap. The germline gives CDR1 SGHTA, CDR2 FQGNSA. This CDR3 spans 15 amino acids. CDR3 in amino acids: CASSSAGASGNTIYF. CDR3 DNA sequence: TGTGCCAGCAGCTCAGCAGGGGCCTCTGGAAACACCATATATTTT.

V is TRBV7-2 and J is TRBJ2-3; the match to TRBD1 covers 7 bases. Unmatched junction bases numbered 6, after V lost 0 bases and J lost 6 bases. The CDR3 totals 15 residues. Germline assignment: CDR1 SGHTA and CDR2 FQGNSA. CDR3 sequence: CASSLALGGPDTQYF. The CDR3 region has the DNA TGTGCCAGCAGCTTAGCGCTAGGGGGCCCGGATACGCAGTATTTT.

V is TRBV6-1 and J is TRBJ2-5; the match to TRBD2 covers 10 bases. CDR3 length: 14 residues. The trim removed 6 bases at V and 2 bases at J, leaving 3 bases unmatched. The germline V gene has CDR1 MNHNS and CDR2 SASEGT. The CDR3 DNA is TGTGCCAGCAGACTAGCGGGGATTCAAGAGACCCAGTACTTC. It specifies CASRLAGIQETQYF.

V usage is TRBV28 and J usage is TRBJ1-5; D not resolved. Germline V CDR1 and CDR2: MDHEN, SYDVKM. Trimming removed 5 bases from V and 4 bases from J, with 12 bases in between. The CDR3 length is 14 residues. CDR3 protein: CASSLLFGNQPQHF. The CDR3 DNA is TGTGCCAGCAGTCTCCTGTTTGGTAATCAGCCCCAGCATTTT.

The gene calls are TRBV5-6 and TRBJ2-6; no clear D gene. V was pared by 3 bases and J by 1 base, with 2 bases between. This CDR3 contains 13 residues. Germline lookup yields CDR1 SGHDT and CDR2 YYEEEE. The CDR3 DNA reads TGTGCCAGCAGCTGGTCTGGGGCCAACGTCCTGACTTTC. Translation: CASSWSGANVLTF.

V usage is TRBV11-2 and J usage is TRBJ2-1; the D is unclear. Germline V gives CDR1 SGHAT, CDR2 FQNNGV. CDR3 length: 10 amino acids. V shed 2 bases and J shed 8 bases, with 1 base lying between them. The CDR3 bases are TGTGCCAGCAGCTTATATGAGCAGTTCTTC. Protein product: CASSLYEQFF.

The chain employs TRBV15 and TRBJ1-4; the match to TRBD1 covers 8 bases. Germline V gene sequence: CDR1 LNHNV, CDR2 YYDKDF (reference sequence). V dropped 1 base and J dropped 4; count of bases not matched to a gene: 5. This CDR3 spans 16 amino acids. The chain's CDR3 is CATSRVGQGGNEKLFF. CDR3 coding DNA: TGTGCCACCAGCAGAGTCGGACAGGGAGGTAATGAAAAACTGTTTTTT.

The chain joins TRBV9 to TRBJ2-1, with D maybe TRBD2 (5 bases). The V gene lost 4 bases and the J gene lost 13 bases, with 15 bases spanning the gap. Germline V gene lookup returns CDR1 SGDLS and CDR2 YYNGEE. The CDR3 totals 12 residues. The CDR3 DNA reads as TGTGCCAGCAGCCCGGCTGGGAGTAACCAGTTCTTC. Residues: CASSPAGSNQFF. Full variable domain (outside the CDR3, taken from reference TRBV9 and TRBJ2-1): DSGVTQTPKHLITATGQRVTLRCSPRSGDLSVYWYQQSLDQGLQFLIQYYNGEERAKGNILERFSAQQFPDLHSELNLSSLELGDSALYFCASSPAGSNQFFGPGTRLTVL.

The CDR3 DNA reads as TGCGCCAGCAGCCAAGAATGGGACGTTTTACAGAGATATACGCAGTATTTT. Translating it yields CASSQEWDVLQRYTQYF. The rearrangement uses TRBV4-3 and TRBJ2-3; the D call may be TRBD1 or TRBD2 (5 bases each). The CDR3 totals 17 residues. Looked up from germline, CDR1 is LGHNA and CDR2 is YSLEER. V was cut by 0 bases and J by 7 bases, with 20 bases left in between.

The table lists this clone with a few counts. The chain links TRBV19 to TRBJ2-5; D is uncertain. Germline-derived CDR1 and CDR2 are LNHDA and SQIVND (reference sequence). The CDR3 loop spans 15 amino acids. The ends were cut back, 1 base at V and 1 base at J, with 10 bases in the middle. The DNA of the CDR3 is TGTGCCAGTAGTATAGTTAGGGCATCCCAAGAGACCCAGTACTTC. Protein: CASSIVRASQETQYF. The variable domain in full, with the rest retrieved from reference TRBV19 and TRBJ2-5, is DGGITQSPKYLFRKEGQNVTLSCEQNLNHDAMYWYRQDPGQGLRLIYYSQIVNDFQKGDIAEGYSVSREKKESFPLTVTSAQKNPTAFYLCASSIVRASQETQYFGPGTRLLVL.

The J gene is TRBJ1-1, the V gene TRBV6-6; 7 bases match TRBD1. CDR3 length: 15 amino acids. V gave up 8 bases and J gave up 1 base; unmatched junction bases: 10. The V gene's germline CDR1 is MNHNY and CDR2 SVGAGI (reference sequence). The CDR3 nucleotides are TGTGCCAGCCTAGGCCTGGGACAGACGAACACTGAAGCTTTCTTT. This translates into CASLGLGQTNTEAFF.

The CDR3 reads CASSVLGHRDRQFF. The CDR3 nucleotides are TGTGCCAGCAGCGTATTGGGGCACCGGGACAGACAGTTCTTC. This rearrangement joins TRBV9 to TRBJ2-1; 7 bases agree with TRBD1. The CDR3 covers 14 residues. The germline CDR1 and CDR2 sequences are SGDLS and YYNGEE. J was trimmed by 13 bases and V by 1 base; bases with no gene match: 11.

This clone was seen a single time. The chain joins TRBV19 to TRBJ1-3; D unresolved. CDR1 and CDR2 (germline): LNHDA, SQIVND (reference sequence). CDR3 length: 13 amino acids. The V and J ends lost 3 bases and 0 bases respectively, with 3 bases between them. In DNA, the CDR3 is TGTGCCAGTAGTATCAGCTCTGGAAACACCATATATTTT. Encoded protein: CASSISSGNTIYF.